Below, 9 T cell receptor beta chains from the same sample are listed, as sequenced in a study of T cell clones after liver transplantation (dated by TCRdb to between 2018 and 2021). Libraries were constructed by the immunoSEQ multiplex PCR assay. Here the immuneACCESS table is served through TCRdb, limited to in-frame sequences with V and J called. Missing clones are a known gap in these copies; in checked studies unresolved V genes cover under half, and the rest lacks a known reason. For this sample there are roughly 120,000 clones; less than 95% appear just once. 0.75% to 0.85% of the sample rests with the top ten. The starting material was CD4+ T cells from blood, obtained 12 months after liver transplant. These receptors originate from a human patient who received a liver transplant. Following a transplant, some T cells may be graft donor cells, not patient cells.

The DNA for the CDR3 is TGTGCCAGCAGTTACACTCGAGTCCAAGCACCCGAGCAGTACTTC. This gives the protein CASSYTRVQAPEQYF. The V and J genes are TRBV6-5 and TRBJ2-7; the D is unclear. The germline V gene has CDR1 MNHEY and CDR2 SVGAGI. CDR3 size: 15 residues. With 2 bases removed from V and 6 bases from J, the gap between germline ends came to 17 bases.

The rearrangement uses TRBV5-4 and TRBJ2-7; 10 bases are a match to TRBD2. V lost 0 bases to trimming and J lost 6 bases; unmatched junction nucleotides: 3. This CDR3 contains 14 residues. Germline V CDR1 and CDR2: SGHNT, YYREEE (reference sequence). CDR3 protein: CASSLDPSGSEQYF. The CDR3 bases are TGTGCCAGCAGCTTGGATCCTAGCGGGAGCGAGCAGTACTTC.

This clone was observed a few times. The chain employs TRBV30 and TRBJ1-2; D might be TRBD1 (6 bases). The CDR3 extends over 15 amino acids. The germline V and J ends were trimmed by 3 bases and 1 base, with 15 bases remaining between them. CDR1 is GTSNPN and CDR2 is SVGIG in the germline V gene (reference sequence). The CDR3 DNA sequence: TGTGCCTGGAGGATCCACCAGGGGCTTAACTATGGCTACACCTTC. Its protein is CAWRIHQGLNYGYTF.

This sequence joins TRBV6-5 and TRBJ2-7; 8 nucleotides match TRBD1. V dropped 9 bases and J dropped 4; count of bases not matched to a gene: 8. Germline V gives CDR1 MNHEY, CDR2 SVGAGI. The CDR3 has 13 residues. CDR3 loop: CASNRGMGYEQYF. The CDR3 DNA sequence: TGTGCCAGTAACAGGGGGATGGGGTACGAGCAGTACTTC.

The chain carries TRBV29-1 and TRBJ1-5, with 10 nucleotides matching TRBD1. The germline V gene encodes CDR1 SQVTM and CDR2 ANQGSEA. The CDR3 runs to 14 residues. V was clipped by 6 bases and J by 7 bases; unmatched bases: 9. In DNA, the CDR3 is TGCAGCGTCGCCGGGACAGGGGCCCGGCAGCCCCAGCATTTT. The encoded protein is CSVAGTGARQPQHF.

This clone was detected once. CDR3 region: CASSRTSQETQYF. The DNA for the CDR3 is TGTGCCAGCAGTCGTACGTCCCAAGAGACCCAGTACTTC. The chain links TRBV6-5 to TRBJ2-5; no clear D. CDR1 MNHEY and CDR2 SVGAGI come from the germline V gene. This CDR3 is built from 13 residues. Trimming shortened V by 5 bases and J by 1 base, and 8 bases separated the two germline ends.

The chain joins TRBV5-6 to TRBJ1-5; D may be TRBD1 (5 bases). CDR3 length equals 15 residues. Germline V gene sequence: CDR1 SGHDT, CDR2 YYEEEE. V shed 2 bases and J shed 5 bases, with 14 bases lying between them. CDR3 nucleotides: TGTGCCAGCAGCTTCATCGGAGACAGCGATCAGCCCCAGCATTTT. Translating it yields CASSFIGDSDQPQHF.

J is TRBJ2-4 and V is TRBV19, with D possibly being TRBD2 (6 bases). CDR3 length: 13 amino acids. CDR1 is LNHDA and CDR2 is SQIVND in the germline V gene (reference sequence). With 1 base removed from V and 8 bases from J, the gap between germline ends came to 9 bases. CDR3 residues: CASSIGDWDIQYF. As DNA, the CDR3 is TGTGCCAGTAGTATAGGGGACTGGGACATTCAGTACTTC.

The V and J genes are TRBV19 and TRBJ2-3; the D is unclear. Germline values: CDR1 LNHDA, CDR2 SQIVND (reference sequence). V lost 4 bases, J lost 0 bases, and 11 bases lay in between. The CDR3 runs to 15 residues. CDR3 sequence (DNA): TGTGCCAGTAGTAGGCTTGGCGTTAGCACAGATACGCAGTATTTT. Translation gives CASSRLGVSTDTQYF.